This T cell receptor beta chain derives from a study of vaccination and CD4 T cells after COVID-19. The assay that was used to sequence DNA from cultured CD4+ T cells was the Oncomine TCR Beta short-read assay. Genomic DNA was drawn out of CD4+ T cells grown in culture. TCRdb itself ran the PCR reads through MiXCR, one entry per CDR3 protein. This table holds about 13,000 distinct CDR3 sequences, 52% found once. As for treatment: approximately nine-day PBMC culture with coronavirus spike peptide pools or control peptides (ViraFEST assay). A remark on this clonotype: Antigen unknown.

CDR3 length equals 15 residues. V was clipped by 8 bases and J by 1 base, with 16 bases between them. Germline V CDR1 and CDR2: KGHDR, SFDVKD. This clonotype originated in a human donor who had recovered from COVID-19. Input material: CD4+ T cells from blood, cultured in vitro. V gene TRBV24-1 combines with J gene TRBJ1-1; D not resolved. CDR3 residues: CATIERGVKNTEAFF. The CDR3 region has the DNA TGTGCCACCATTGAGCGCGGGGTTAAGAACACTGAAGCTTTCTTT.